This passage covers 14 T cell receptor beta chains from one sample sequenced in a study of STAT5B mutations in CD4+ large granular lymphocyte leukemia. Sequencing was performed with immunoSEQ multiplex PCR; in TCRdb, only in-frame clones are kept and a portion is missing. The repertoire consists of 4,300 or so clones, with around 74% occurring once and the leading ten covering 65% to 75%. The sequencing sample was made of PBMCs. These receptor sequences come from a man aged 70 or older with CD4+ T-cell large granular lymphocyte leukemia.

The gene calls are TRBV4-2 and TRBJ1-4, with no clear D. From germline, CDR1 is LGHNA and CDR2 YNFKEQ. V was trimmed by 5 bases and J by 7 bases, leaving 14 bases between them. CDR3 length equals 14 residues. Here the CDR3 DNA reads TGTGCCAGCAGCAAGGAGGTTGGGAGTGAAAAACTGTTTTTT. Protein: CASSKEVGSEKLFF.

The V gene is TRBV9, the J gene TRBJ2-7; TRBD2 matches 9 bases. Per germline, CDR1 SGDLS and CDR2 YYNGEE. CDR3 length: 16 residues. V shed 3 bases and J 7 bases; nucleotides not matched to a gene: 14. The CDR3 loop reads CASSAGEAGGPGEQYF. The CDR3 nucleotides are TGTGCCAGCAGCGCGGGGGAGGCGGGAGGGCCTGGGGAGCAGTACTTC. Complete variable domain (other parts from reference TRBV9 and TRBJ2-7): DSGVTQTPKHLITATGQRVTLRCSPRSGDLSVYWYQQSLDQGLQFLIQYYNGEERAKGNILERFSAQQFPDLHSELNLSSLELGDSALYFCASSAGEAGGPGEQYFGPGTRLTVT.

The J gene is TRBJ2-7, the V gene TRBV5-1; TRBD1 matches 9 bases. Germline values: CDR1 SGHRS, CDR2 YFSETQ. CDR3 length: 15 amino acids. Losses at the gene ends were 4 bases for V and 5 bases for J; bases not matched to a gene: 10. CDR3 nucleotides: TGCGCCAGCAGCCACTGGGACAGGGACTACCACGAGCAGTACTTC. Translation: CASSHWDRDYHEQYF.

This sequence joins TRBV10-3 and TRBJ1-1, with D possibly being TRBD1 (5 bases). The CDR3 has 18 residues. Germline CDR1 reads ENHRY; CDR2 reads SYGVKD. The V end lost 0 bases, the J end lost 1 base, and 18 bases lay between the germline ends. This chain's CDR3 is CAISESIPWGKGNTEAFF. As DNA, the CDR3 is TGTGCCATCAGTGAGTCGATTCCTTGGGGGAAAGGGAACACTGAAGCTTTCTTT.

The chain carries TRBV5-4 and TRBJ1-4; the D is unclear. This CDR3 spans 11 amino acids. Per germline, CDR1 SGHNT and CDR2 YYREEE (reference sequence). V lost 3 bases to trimming and J lost 7 bases, with 4 bases between them. CDR3 sequence: CASSWGEKLFF. CDR3 coding DNA: TGTGCCAGCAGCTGGGGTGAAAAACTGTTTTTT. The full variable domain, its missing parts supplied by reference TRBV5-4 and TRBJ1-4, is ETGVTQSPTHLIKTRGQQVTLRCSSQSGHNTVSWYQQALGQGPQFIFQYYREEENGRGNFPPRFSGLQFPNYSSELNVNALELDDSALYLCASSWGEKLFFGSGTQLSVL.

Judged by abundance, this clone is medium-sized (0.01 to 0.1%). The chain combines TRBV11-2 with TRBJ1-3, with unresolved D. Germline assignment: CDR1 SGHAT and CDR2 FQNNGV. The CDR3 runs to 16 residues. Trimming removed 5 bases from V and 2 bases from J, with 16 bases in between. This CDR3 reads CASSPQNYGAGNTIYF. The CDR3 region has the DNA TGTGCCAGCAGCCCCCAGAATTATGGGGCTGGAAACACCATATATTTT.

This chain connects TRBV11-2 to TRBJ2-7; tentatively, D is TRBD2 (6 bases). The V gene lost 4 bases and the J gene lost 4 bases, with 23 bases spanning the gap. The CDR3 is 17 residues long. Germline lookup yields CDR1 SGHAT and CDR2 FQNNGV. The CDR3 spells CASSYTKEAGLLYEQYF. The CDR3 nucleotides read TGTGCCAGCAGCTATACTAAGGAGGCGGGGTTACTGTACGAGCAGTACTTC.

The chain has TRBV6-1 and TRBJ2-7, with D possibly called TRBD1 or TRBD2 (5 bases each). Trimming stripped 7 bases from V and 2 bases from J, with 12 bases between. The V gene's germline CDR1 is MNHNS and CDR2 SASEGT. The CDR3 totals 13 residues. The CDR3 DNA is TGTGCCAGCACATGGGACGTAACCTACGAGCAGTACTTC. Translation: CASTWDVTYEQYF.

The V call is TRBV9, the J call TRBJ2-3; 9 nucleotides line up with TRBD2. CDR1 is SGDLS, CDR2 YYNGEE, per germline. CDR3 size: 17 residues. V shed 3 bases, J shed 2 bases, and the junction held 10 bases outside the gene matches. The CDR3 sequence: CASSEAISGGLTDTQYF. The DNA for the CDR3 is TGTGCCAGCAGCGAGGCGATTAGCGGGGGCCTCACAGATACGCAGTATTTT. Together with reference TRBV9 and TRBJ2-3, the CDR3 gives the full variable domain: DSGVTQTPKHLITATGQRVTLRCSPRSGDLSVYWYQQSLDQGLQFLIQYYNGEERAKGNILERFSAQQFPDLHSELNLSSLELGDSALYFCASSEAISGGLTDTQYFGPGTRLTVL.

The rearrangement uses TRBV9 and TRBJ2-1, with 14 positions matching TRBD2. Germline CDR1 and CDR2: SGDLS and YYNGEE. V gave up 2 bases and J gave up 4 bases; unmatched junction bases: 5. The CDR3 is made up of 17 amino acids. Here the CDR3 reads CASSVSGTSGGYNEQFF. CDR3 in DNA: TGTGCCAGCAGCGTTTCCGGGACTAGCGGGGGATACAATGAGCAGTTCTTC.

The table lists this clone with a count of one. The V and J genes are TRBV29-1 and TRBJ2-1; possibly TRBD1 for D (5 bases). Germline loops: CDR1 SQVTM, CDR2 ANQGSEA. Deletions cut 4 bases from V and 3 bases from J, with 10 bases between. This CDR3 region has 13 residues. CDR3 sequence (DNA): TGCAGCGTTGGGGTCAGGGTCTACAATGAGCAGTTCTTC. Translation gives CSVGVRVYNEQFF.

The chain uses TRBV7-9 and TRBJ1-2; 11 bases fit TRBD1. The germline V gene has CDR1 SEHNR and CDR2 FQNEAQ (reference sequence). The CDR3 runs 15 residues. J was trimmed by 0 bases and V by 5 bases; bases with no gene match: 2. CDR3 region: CASSVGQGANYGYTF. The CDR3 nucleotides read TGTGCCAGCAGCGTGGGACAGGGGGCTAACTATGGCTACACCTTC.

The J gene is TRBJ1-1, the V gene TRBV4-3; D is unclear. The CDR3 has 13 residues. The germline V and J ends were trimmed by 0 bases and 6 bases, with 8 bases remaining between them. From germline, CDR1 is LGHNA and CDR2 YSLEER. In nucleotides, the CDR3 is TGCGCCAGCAGCCAAGATTTCCCGGCTGAAGCTTTCTTT. Amino acids: CASSQDFPAEAFF.

This clone appeared a few times. The chain couples TRBV7-9 to TRBJ2-7; the match to TRBD1 covers 8 bases. Germline V gene data show CDR1 as SEHNR and CDR2 as FQNEAQ (reference sequence). This CDR3 comprises 13 residues. The V and J ends lost 5 bases and 7 bases, in that order; junction bases with no gene match: 7. CDR3 sequence reads: CASSQDRVWEQYF. The CDR3 coding sequence is TGTGCCAGCAGCCAGGACAGGGTTTGGGAGCAGTACTTC.